This T cell receptor beta chain was sequenced for a study of neurological immune-mediated disorders. This clonotype was found many times. TCRdb reanalysed the 5' RACE reads using MiXCR and keeps one entry per CDR3 protein. Among tens of thousands of distinct CDR3 sequences listed, about 12% were seen once. Trimming removed 3 bases from V and 0 bases from J, with 11 bases in between. This CDR3 comprises 16 residues. Time point denoted: longitudinal time-point 2. Sample: PBMCs. This sequence joins TRBV12-3 or TRBV12-4 and TRBJ2-2; perhaps TRBD1 as D (5 bases). The receptor was isolated from a woman aged 40 to 49 in good health. The CDR3 nucleotides are TGTGCCAGCAGTTTTTCAGGGTCCCCGAACACCGGGGAGCTGTTTTTT. It specifies CASSFSGSPNTGELFF.